The clone carrying this TCR beta chain has just one count. Its antigen remains unidentified. This sample is drawn from a study of beta chain features in type 1 diabetes. Sequenced material consisted of expressed TCRB transcripts (all of the isolated RNA was reverse transcribed). The assay was immunoSEQ multiplex PCR, and TCRdb's table has in-frame clones only and misses some. The table includes about 53,000 clones, 60% to 70% detected once. Study-wide findings and caveats: Insertion counts at VDJ junctions were lower in type 1 diabetes patients, who also showed more deletions there. Among patients with Type 1 diabetes, TCRB CDR3s were moderately but significantly shorter in every one of the four CD4+ subsets. PCR, the amplification step, might favor shorter templates, equally in patients and controls.

This CDR3 contains 15 residues. The germline gives CDR1 MDHEN, CDR2 SYDVKM. Germline trimming cut 5 bases from V and 4 bases from J; bases unmatched to any gene: 7. In total, each donor contributed a single heparinised blood draw that averaged about 110 mL. The rearrangement links TRBV28 to TRBJ1-5, with TRBD1 matching over 8 bases. Sequencing was performed on stem cell memory CD4+ T cells from blood. This receptor was identified in a woman aged 30 to 39 with type 1 diabetes. CDR3 sequence: CASSPPDRGNQPQHF. In DNA, the CDR3 is TGTGCCAGCAGTCCGCCCGACAGGGGTAATCAGCCCCAGCATTTT.